These 9 T cell receptor beta chains were sequenced from one sample in a study of long-term antiretroviral therapy in people with HIV. At survey level, the immunoSEQ assay was run in its v3.0 version. Produced via immunoSEQ multiplex PCR; TCRdb's table is partial and in-frame only. Of tens of thousands of clones in the sample, 80% to 90% were seen once. The source material was unsorted PBMCs, sampled around 4.5 years after starting antiretroviral therapy. The origin of the receptors is a man aged 25 to 40 with HIV.

The chain employs TRBV2 and TRBJ2-7, with TRBD1 matching over 7 bases. Germline assignment: CDR1 SNHLY and CDR2 FYNNEI. Trimming at V came to 4 bases and at J to 0 bases, leaving 3 bases not matched to a gene. This CDR3 spans 14 amino acids. The CDR3 protein is CASSVEGASYEQYF. The CDR3 coding sequence is TGTGCCAGCAGTGTAGAGGGGGCCTCCTACGAGCAGTACTTC.

This chain connects TRBV4-2 to TRBJ2-7, with no clear D. The V and J ends lost 4 bases and 2 bases respectively, with 12 bases between them. Germline V lookup: CDR1 LGHNA, CDR2 YNFKEQ. The CDR3 runs 14 residues. The chain's CDR3 is CASSRGISTYEQYF. CDR3 coding DNA: TGTGCCAGCAGCCGAGGAATCTCGACCTACGAGCAGTACTTC.

The V gene is TRBV5-1, the J gene TRBJ2-7; no reliable D call. The germline gives CDR1 SGHRS, CDR2 YFSETQ. Trimming removed 0 bases at V and 4 bases at J, with 14 bases between. The CDR3 runs 15 residues. The CDR3 nucleotides are TGCGCCAGCAGCTTGGCGCCACAAGAAGGTTACGAGCAGTACTTC. It is translated as CASSLAPQEGYEQYF.

CDR3 coding DNA: TGTGCCAGCCCCCGGGACAGGGAGGCCAAAAACATTCAGTACTTC. Protein sequence: CASPRDREAKNIQYF. The chain carries TRBV6-1 and TRBJ2-4, with 9 bases fitting TRBD1. From germline, CDR1 is MNHNS and CDR2 SASEGT. CDR3 length: 15 amino acids. V shed 8 bases, J shed 1 base, and the junction held 6 bases outside the gene matches.

The sample holds a few counts of this clone. The rearrangement joins TRBV6-1 to TRBJ2-7, with D unclear. In germline, CDR1 is MNHNS, CDR2 SASEGT. The V and J ends lost 7 bases and 9 bases respectively, with 10 bases between them. This CDR3 has 10 residues. The CDR3 reads CASIERTQYF. The CDR3 nucleotides are TGTGCCAGCATAGAAAGAACGCAGTACTTC.

V gene TRBV2 combines with J gene TRBJ2-7, with a possible D match to TRBD1 (6 bases). Germline values: CDR1 SNHLY, CDR2 FYNNEI. V was clipped by 2 bases and J by 2 bases, with 10 bases between them. The length of the CDR3 is 14 residues. The CDR3 region has the DNA TGTGCCAGCAGTGAAATGGGGGCCACCTACGAGCAGTACTTC. Its translation is CASSEMGATYEQYF.

This chain uses TRBV4-1 with TRBJ1-1; D is uncertain. Germline V lookup: CDR1 MGHRA, CDR2 YSYEKL. The CDR3 has 13 amino acids. The V and J ends lost 2 bases and 11 bases respectively, with 15 bases between them. The CDR3 DNA follows: TGCGCCAGCAGCCAAAGTGTAGCTGTGGAGGCTTTCTTT. Its protein is CASSQSVAVEAFF.

The chain couples TRBV4-1 to TRBJ2-3; D may be TRBD1 or TRBD2 (5 bases each). Between the trimmed V and J ends, which lost 4 bases and 5 bases, there was a span of 16 bases. The germline V gene encodes CDR1 MGHRA and CDR2 YSYEKL. The CDR3 is 15 residues long. As DNA, the CDR3 is TGCGCCAGCAGCCCGGGACCTCTTGGGGGAGATACGCAGTATTTT. Residues: CASSPGPLGGDTQYF.

V is TRBV4-1 and J is TRBJ1-2, with TRBD1 matching over 8 bases. The CDR3 sequence is 13 residues long. Germline-derived CDR1 and CDR2 are MGHRA and YSYEKL. With 4 bases clipped from V and 8 bases from J, the junction kept 6 bases outside the gene matches. In nucleotides, the CDR3 is TGCGCCAGCAGCCTTGGACAGGGAGACGGCTACACCTTC. It specifies CASSLGQGDGYTF.